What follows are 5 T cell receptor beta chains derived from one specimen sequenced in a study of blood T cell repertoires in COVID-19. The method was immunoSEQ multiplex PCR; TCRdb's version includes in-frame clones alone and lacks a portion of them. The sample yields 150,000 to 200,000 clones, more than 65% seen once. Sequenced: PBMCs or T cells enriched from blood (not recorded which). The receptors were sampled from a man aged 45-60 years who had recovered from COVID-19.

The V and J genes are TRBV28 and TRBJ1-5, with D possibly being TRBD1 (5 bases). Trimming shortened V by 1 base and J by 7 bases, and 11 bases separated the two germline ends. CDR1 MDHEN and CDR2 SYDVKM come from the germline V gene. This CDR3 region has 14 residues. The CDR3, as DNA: TGTGCCAGCAGTTTATTTCGGGGGGGGCAGCCCCAGCATTTT. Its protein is CASSLFRGGQPQHF.

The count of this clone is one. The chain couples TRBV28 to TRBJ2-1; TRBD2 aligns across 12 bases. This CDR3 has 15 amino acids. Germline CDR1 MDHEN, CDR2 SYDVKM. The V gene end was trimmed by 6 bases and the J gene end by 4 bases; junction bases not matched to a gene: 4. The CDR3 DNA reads TGTGCCAGCAGGACTAGCGGGGGTGTTTACAATGAGCAGTTCTTC. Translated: CASRTSGGVYNEQFF.

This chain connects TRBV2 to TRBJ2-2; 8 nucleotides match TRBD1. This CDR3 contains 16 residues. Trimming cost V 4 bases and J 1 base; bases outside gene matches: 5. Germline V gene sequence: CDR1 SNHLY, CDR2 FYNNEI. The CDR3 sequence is CASSVRTGLNTGELFF. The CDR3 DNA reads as TGTGCCAGCAGTGTTAGGACAGGGCTGAACACCGGGGAGCTGTTTTTT.

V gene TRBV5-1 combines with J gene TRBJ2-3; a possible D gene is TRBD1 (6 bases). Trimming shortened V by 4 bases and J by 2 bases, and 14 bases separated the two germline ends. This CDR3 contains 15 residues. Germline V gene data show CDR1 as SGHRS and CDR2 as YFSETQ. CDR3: CASSEDRGVTDTQYF. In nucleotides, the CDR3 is TGCGCCAGCAGCGAGGACAGAGGTGTCACAGATACGCAGTATTTT.

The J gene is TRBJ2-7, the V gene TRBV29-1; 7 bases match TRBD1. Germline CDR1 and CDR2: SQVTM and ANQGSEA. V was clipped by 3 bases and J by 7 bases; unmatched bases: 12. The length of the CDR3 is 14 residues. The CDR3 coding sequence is TGCAGCGTTGACAAGGGGGCAGGCTTACGGGAGCAGTACTTC. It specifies CSVDKGAGLREQYF.